This T cell receptor beta chain appears in the sequencing data of a study of esophageal squamous cell carcinoma under preoperative chemotherapy. Ten or more counts support this clonotype. The germline V gene encodes CDR1 MNHEY and CDR2 SVGAGI. The CDR3 is made up of 15 amino acids. Unmatched junction bases numbered 10, after V lost 2 bases and J lost 6 bases. Time point indicated: before preoperative PTX-NDP chemotherapy. Via MiXCR, TCRdb re-called the PCR reads, giving one row per CDR3 protein. The sample records over 10,000 distinct CDR3 sequences, approximately 51% being singletons. The clonotype originates from a human donor with esophageal squamous cell carcinoma. The donor label of this sample is uncertain. Sampling was done from a patient given preoperative chemotherapy. V usage is TRBV6-5 and J usage is TRBJ2-7, with 7 positions matching TRBD1. DNA for the CDR3: TGTGCCAGCAGTTACGACAGGGCCCTCATATCCGAGCAGTACTTC. Amino acid sequence: CASSYDRALISEQYF.